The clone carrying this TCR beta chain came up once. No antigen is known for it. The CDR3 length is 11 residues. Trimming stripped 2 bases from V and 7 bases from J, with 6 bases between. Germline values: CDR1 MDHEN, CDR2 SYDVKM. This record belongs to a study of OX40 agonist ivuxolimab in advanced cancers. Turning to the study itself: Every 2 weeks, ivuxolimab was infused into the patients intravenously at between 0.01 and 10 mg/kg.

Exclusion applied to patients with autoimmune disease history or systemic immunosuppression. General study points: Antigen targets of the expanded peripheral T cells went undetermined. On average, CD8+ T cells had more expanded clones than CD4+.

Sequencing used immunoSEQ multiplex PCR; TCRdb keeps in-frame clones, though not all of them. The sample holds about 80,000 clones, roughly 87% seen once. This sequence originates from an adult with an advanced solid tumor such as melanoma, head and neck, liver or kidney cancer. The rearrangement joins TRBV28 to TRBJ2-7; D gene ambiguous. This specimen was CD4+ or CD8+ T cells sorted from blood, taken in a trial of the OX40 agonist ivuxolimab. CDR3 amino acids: CASSLDREQYF. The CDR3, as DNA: TGTGCCAGCAGTTTAGATCGGGAGCAGTACTTC.